The rows below give T cell receptor beta chains drawn from one sample of a study of T cell responses to AZD1222 COVID-19 vaccine. Sequenced by immunoSEQ multiplex PCR; TCRdb stores in-frame clones only, minus some. In the table there are fewer than 200,000 clones, 90% to 95% of which are singletons. Sample: peripheral blood, taken 28 days after the second AZD1222 dose. These TCRs come from an adult who received the AZD1222 COVID-19 vaccine. The CDR3 runs from the conserved cysteine through the conserved F or W. A D gene is named only where the DNA matches it firmly. Expanded clones get a size class; other rows say once, few or many, or leave the size out.

.	TRBD1	TRBV5-4	TRBJ2-6	17	TGTGCCAGCAGCTTGGGAACAGGGGGCGTTGGGGCCAACGTCCTGACTTTC	CASSLGTGGVGANVLTF
.	.	TRBV20-1	TRBJ1-1	10	TGCAGTGCTGCCAGCAAATCGGCTTTCTTT	CSAASKSAFF
.	.	TRBV7-2	TRBJ2-2	14	TGTGCCAGCAGCTCTCGGGGAGTCACCGGGGAGCTGTTTTTT	CASSSRGVTGELFF
.	.	TRBV7-8	TRBJ1-4	13	TGTGCCAGCAGCACTACAAGGGGTGAAAAACTGTTTTTT	CASSTTRGEKLFF
.	.	TRBV5-1	TRBJ1-4	14	TGCGCCAGCAGCTTGTTGGCAACTAATGAAAAACTGTTTTTT	CASSLLATNEKLFF
.	TRBD2	TRBV9	TRBJ2-3	15	TGTGCCAGCAGCGCTGGGACTAGCAATTGGGATACGCAGTATTTT	CASSAGTSNWDTQYF
.	.	TRBV21-1	TRBJ1-2	13	TGTGCCAGCAGCGCGGACAGGGATAAGAGCTACACCTTC	CASSADRDKSYTF
.	TRBD2	TRBV25-1	TRBJ2-4	13	TGTGCCAGCAGTCCAGCGGGGGGTAGCATTCAGTACTTC	CASSPAGGSIQYF
.	.	TRBV3-1/TRBV3-2	TRBJ2-7	17	TGTGCCAGCAGCCAAGAGATCGGGACAAGGCACTTTGGCGAGCAGTACTTC	CASSQEIGTRHFGEQYF
once	.	TRBV19	TRBJ2-3	14	TGTGCCAGTAGTATTGGACAGTGGGGAGATACGCAGTATTTT	CASSIGQWGDTQYF
.	.	TRBV7-8	TRBJ2-7	13	TGTGCCAGCAGCCGGGGCCTAGGAGCCGAGCAGTACTTC	CASSRGLGAEQYF
.	.	TRBV7-7	TRBJ2-2	15	TGTGCTAGCAGCCCTAGTGGATCGAACACCGGGGAGCTGTTTTTT	CASSPSGSNTGELFF
.	TRBD2	TRBV5-1	TRBJ2-7	17	TGCGCCAGCAGGGACAGCCGAGGGACTAGCGGATCCTACGAGCAGTACTTC	CASRDSRGTSGSYEQYF
.	TRBD2	TRBV7-2	TRBJ2-1	16	TGTGCCAGCAGCTTTTCTAGCGGGGTGAAGGCCAATGAGCAGTTCTTC	CASSFSSGVKANEQFF
.	TRBD2	TRBV30	TRBJ2-7	13	TGTGCCTGGAGTCGGGGGGACTCCTACGAGCAGTACTTC	CAWSRGDSYEQYF
few	.	TRBV9	TRBJ1-4	15	TGTGCCAGCAGTGGGGCTGGGGTGGCTAATGAAAAACTGTTTTTT	CASSGAGVANEKLFF
.	.	TRBV5-1	TRBJ1-5	15	TGCGCCAGCAGCTCCGATGGGGGGGCGAATCAGCCCCAGCATTTT	CASSSDGGANQPQHF
.	.	TRBV7-9	TRBJ2-3	14	TGTGCCAGCAGCCCAAGTGCGAGCACAGATACGCAGTATTTT	CASSPSASTDTQYF
.	.	TRBV2	TRBJ2-5	13	TGTGCCAGCAGTGGGGGACTGCAAGAGACCCAGTACTTC	CASSGGLQETQYF
.	.	TRBV11-1	TRBJ2-7	15	TGTGCCAGCAGCCCTCAGGGTGCGGGCGGGTACGAGCAGTACTTC	CASSPQGAGGYEQYF
.	.	TRBV2	TRBJ2-7	16	TGTGCCAGCAGGGACAACAGGGCAGGGAGTGAGGACGAGCAGTACTTC	CASRDNRAGSEDEQYF
.	TRBD1	TRBV3-1/TRBV3-2	TRBJ1-1	16	TGTGCCAGCAGCCAAGGGGGGACAGTCCGTTCGAATGAAGCTTTCTTT	CASSQGGTVRSNEAFF
.	.	TRBV18	TRBJ1-1	14	TGTGCCAGCTCACCAATTACGAGGAACACTGAAGCTTTCTTT	CASSPITRNTEAFF
once	.	TRBV9	TRBJ1-5	13	TGTGCCAGCAGCGTAGGATTCAATCAGCCCCAGCATTTT	CASSVGFNQPQHF
.	.	TRBV18	TRBJ1-2	13	TGTGCCAGCTCACGGGCAGACAACTATGGCTACACCTTC	CASSRADNYGYTF
.	.	TRBV4-2	TRBJ2-3	14	TGTGCCAGCAGCCAAGAATCCTACACAGATACGCAGTATTTT	CASSQESYTDTQYF
.	TRBD1	TRBV5-6	TRBJ1-1	15	TGTGCCAGCAGCCAACTCGGGACAGGCGGCACTGAAGCTTTCTTT	CASSQLGTGGTEAFF
.	.	TRBV19	TRBJ1-6	16	TGTGCCAGTAGTAAGCAACAGGGAAGGGGTAATTCACCCCTCCACTTT	CASSKQQGRGNSPLHF
.	.	TRBV3-1/TRBV3-2	TRBJ1-1	14	TGTGCCAGCAGCCCCCGCCTGTCCAACACTGAAGCTTTCTTT	CASSPRLSNTEAFF
.	TRBD2	TRBV2	TRBJ2-3	17	TGTGCCAGCAGTGAAGGGCGGGGGGCGGGAGGGCCTGGTACGCAGTATTTT	CASSEGRGAGGPGTQYF
.	TRBD1	TRBV4-1	TRBJ1-3	16	TGCGCCAGCAGCCAACGGACAGGGGGGCCTGGAAACACCATATATTTT	CASSQRTGGPGNTIYF
.	TRBD1	TRBV2	TRBJ2-1	15	TGTGCCAGCAGTGAAGAGTTGACAGGGCTGGGGGAGCAGTTCTTC	CASSEELTGLGEQFF
.	TRBD1	TRBV29-1	TRBJ1-4	18	TGCAGCGTACTCACCGGTCGAGACAGGGGGCGGGCTAATGAAAAACTGTTTTTT	CSVLTGRDRGRANEKLFF
.	TRBD1	TRBV11-2	TRBJ2-2	16	TGTGCCAGCAGCGACCGGGACAGGGGTGTCACCGGGGAGCTGTTTTTT	CASSDRDRGVTGELFF
.	.	TRBV18	TRBJ2-7	16	TGTGCCAGCTCACCTACTAGGGGGATGAGCTCCTACGAGCAGTACTTC	CASSPTRGMSSYEQYF
.	TRBD1	TRBV7-9	TRBJ1-1	13	TGTGCCAGCAGCTTGTTACAGGGGACTGAAGCTTTCTTT	CASSLLQGTEAFF
.	TRBD2	TRBV19	TRBJ2-2	16	TGTGCCAGTAGTATAGCAGGGACTAGCGGGCCCGGGGAGCTGTTTTTT	CASSIAGTSGPGELFF
few	TRBD1	TRBV7-2	TRBJ1-1	17	TGTGCCAGCAGCGCTTGGGGCAGGGGGCCACCAAACACTGAAGCTTTCTTT	CASSAWGRGPPNTEAFF
.	TRBD1	TRBV7-9	TRBJ1-2	14	TGTGCCAGCAGCCTGACGGGACAGGGCTATGGCTACACCTTC	CASSLTGQGYGYTF
.	.	TRBV19	TRBJ1-5	13	TGTGCCAGTAGTGGGCAGACTAATCAGCCCCAGCATTTT	CASSGQTNQPQHF
.	.	TRBV5-1	TRBJ2-1	14	TGCGCCAGCAGCTTGGGAGACAGAAGCAATGAGCAGTTCTTC	CASSLGDRSNEQFF
.	.	TRBV5-4	TRBJ1-1	13	TGTGCCAGCAGCTTTGATAGAAACACTGAAGCTTTCTTT	CASSFDRNTEAFF